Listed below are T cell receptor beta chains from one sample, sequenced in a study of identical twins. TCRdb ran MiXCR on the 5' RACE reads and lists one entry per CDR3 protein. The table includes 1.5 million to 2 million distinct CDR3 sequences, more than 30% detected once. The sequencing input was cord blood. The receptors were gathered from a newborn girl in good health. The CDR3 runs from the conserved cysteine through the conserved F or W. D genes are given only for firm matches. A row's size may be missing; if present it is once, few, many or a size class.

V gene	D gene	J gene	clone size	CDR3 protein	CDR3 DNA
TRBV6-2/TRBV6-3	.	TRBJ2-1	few	CASSPEREGQFF	TGTGCCAGCAGCCCCGAGAGGGAAGGGCAGTTCTTC
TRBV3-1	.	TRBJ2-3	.	CASSQGIVTDTQYF	TGTGCCAGCAGCCAAGGAATAGTCACAGATACGCAGTATTTT
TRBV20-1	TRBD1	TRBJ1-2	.	CSASSPVRGNYGYTF	TGCAGTGCCTCCTCTCCGGTCAGGGGGAACTATGGCTACACCTTC
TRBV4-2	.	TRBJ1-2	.	CASSQELGARALYGYTF	TGTGCCAGCAGCCAAGAATTGGGGGCCCGGGCCCTCTATGGCTACACCTTC
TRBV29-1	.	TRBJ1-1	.	CSVGAQVNTEAFF	TGCAGCGTTGGAGCACAGGTGAACACTGAAGCTTTCTTT
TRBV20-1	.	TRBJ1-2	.	CSALRPLGVYGYTF	TGCAGTGCGTTGCGGCCCCTGGGCGTCTATGGCTACACCTTC
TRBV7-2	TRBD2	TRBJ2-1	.	CASSRAGVLYNEQFF	TGTGCCAGCAGCCGAGCGGGAGTCCTCTACAATGAGCAGTTCTTC
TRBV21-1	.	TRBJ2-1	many	CASSKEGASGREPYNEQFF	TGTGCCAGCAGCAAAGAGGGGGCTAGCGGGAGGGAACCCTACAATGAGCAGTTCTTC
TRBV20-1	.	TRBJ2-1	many	CSGTGYNEQFF	TGCAGTGGTACGGGATACAATGAGCAGTTCTTC
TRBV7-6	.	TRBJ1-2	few	CANSLGPLYGYTF	TGTGCCAACAGCTTAGGACCTCTCTATGGCTACACCTTC
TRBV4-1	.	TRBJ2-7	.	CASSQSTSGSYEQYF	TGCGCCAGCAGCCAATCTACCAGCGGCTCCTACGAGCAGTACTTC
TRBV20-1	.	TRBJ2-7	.	CSASRRDLHNEQYF	TGCAGTGCTAGTCGGCGGGACCTCCACAATGAGCAGTACTTC
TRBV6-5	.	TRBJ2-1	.	CASINSISEQFF	TGTGCCAGCATCAACTCAATAAGTGAGCAGTTCTTC
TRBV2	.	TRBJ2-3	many	CASSVTLRGDTQYF	TGTGCCAGCAGTGTTACTCTGCGAGGAGATACGCAGTATTTT
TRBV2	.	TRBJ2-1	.	CASKGADLGNEQFF	TGTGCCAGCAAGGGCGCCGATTTAGGCAATGAGCAGTTCTTC
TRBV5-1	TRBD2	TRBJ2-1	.	CASSLEGSLAGYNEQFF	TGCGCCAGCAGCTTGGAAGGTTCTCTAGCGGGGTACAATGAGCAGTTCTTC
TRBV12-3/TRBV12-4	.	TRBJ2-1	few	CASSLGRGEINEQFF	TGTGCCAGCAGTTTGGGTAGGGGGGAAATCAATGAGCAGTTCTTC
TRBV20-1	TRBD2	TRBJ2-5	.	CSASREGVGETQYF	TGCAGTGCTTCACGGGAGGGCGTGGGGGAGACCCAGTACTTC
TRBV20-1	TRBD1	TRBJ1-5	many	CSADRGDQPQHF	TGCAGTGCCGACAGGGGAGATCAGCCCCAGCATTTT
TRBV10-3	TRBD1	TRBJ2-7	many	CAISRDRGYEQYF	TGTGCCATCAGCCGGGACAGGGGCTACGAGCAGTACTTC
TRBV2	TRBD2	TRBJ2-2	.	CASFRAGYTGELFF	TGTGCCAGCTTCCGAGCGGGGTACACCGGGGAGCTGTTTTTT
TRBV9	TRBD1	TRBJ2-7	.	CASTKGTGFYEQYF	TGTGCCAGCACCAAAGGGACAGGGTTCTACGAGCAGTACTTC
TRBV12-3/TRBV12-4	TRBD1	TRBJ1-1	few	CASSSRDRLFTEAFF	TGTGCCAGCAGTTCCCGGGACAGGTTGTTCACTGAAGCTTTCTTT
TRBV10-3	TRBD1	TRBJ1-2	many	CAISEDRGYGYTF	TGTGCCATCAGTGAGGACAGGGGCTATGGCTACACCTTC
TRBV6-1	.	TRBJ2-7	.	CASSEAWGPTYEQYF	TGTGCCAGCAGTGAAGCCTGGGGCCCAACCTACGAGCAGTACTTC
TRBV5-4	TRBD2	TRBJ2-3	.	CASSLATSGGRRDTQYF	TGTGCCAGCAGCTTGGCTACTAGCGGGGGGCGCCGGGATACGCAGTATTTT
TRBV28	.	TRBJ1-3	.	CASSFFRGDSGNTIYF	TGTGCCAGCAGTTTTTTTAGGGGGGACTCTGGAAACACCATATATTTT
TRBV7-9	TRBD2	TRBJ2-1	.	CASSLLAAVDEQFF	TGTGCCAGCAGCTTACTAGCGGCTGTGGATGAGCAGTTCTTC
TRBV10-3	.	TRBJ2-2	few	CAISGEAGELFF	TGTGCCATCAGTGGAGAGGCCGGGGAGCTGTTTTTT
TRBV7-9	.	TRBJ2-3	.	CASPGPSTDTQYF	TGTGCCAGTCCAGGGCCTAGCACAGATACGCAGTATTTT
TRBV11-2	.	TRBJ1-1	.	CASSLVGGHTEAFF	TGTGCCAGCAGCTTAGTAGGCGGTCACACTGAAGCTTTCTTT
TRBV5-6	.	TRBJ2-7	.	CASSLGTFVSYEQYF	TGTGCCAGCAGCTTGGGTACCTTCGTCTCCTACGAGCAGTACTTC
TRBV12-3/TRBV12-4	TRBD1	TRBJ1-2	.	CANRSRDSNYGYTF	TGTGCCAACAGATCCCGGGACAGCAACTATGGCTACACCTTC
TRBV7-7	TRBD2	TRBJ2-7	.	CASSLEAGAREQYF	TGTGCTAGCAGCTTAGAAGCGGGAGCTCGCGAGCAGTACTTC
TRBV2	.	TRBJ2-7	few	CASSDGGAVMGYEQYF	TGTGCCAGCAGTGACGGAGGGGCAGTTATGGGTTACGAGCAGTACTTC
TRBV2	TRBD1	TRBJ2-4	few	CASSPSQGAGAKNIQYF	TGTGCCAGCAGTCCCTCTCAGGGGGCTGGGGCCAAAAACATTCAGTACTTC
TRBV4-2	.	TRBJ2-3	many	CASSQVPRGDTQYF	TGTGCCAGCAGCCAAGTTCCTAGGGGCGATACGCAGTATTTT
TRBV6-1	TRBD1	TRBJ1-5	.	CASSVGQGFSQPQHF	TGTGCCAGCAGTGTTGGACAGGGGTTCAGTCAGCCCCAGCATTTT
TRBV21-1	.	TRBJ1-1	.	CASSKRHREGNTEAFF	TGTGCCAGCAGCAAAAGGCACAGGGAAGGGAACACTGAAGCTTTCTTT
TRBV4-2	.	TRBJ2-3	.	CASSQMEGDGGTDTQYF	TGTGCCAGCAGCCAAATGGAAGGGGACGGTGGCACAGATACGCAGTATTTT
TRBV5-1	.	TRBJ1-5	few	CASSLAGGNNQPQHF	TGCGCCAGCAGCTTGGCCGGGGGAAACAATCAGCCCCAGCATTTT
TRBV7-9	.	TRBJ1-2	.	CASSLVRAYGYTF	TGTGCCAGCAGCTTAGTTCGGGCCTATGGCTACACCTTC
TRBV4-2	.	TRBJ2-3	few	CASSPGESRTDTQYF	TGTGCCAGCAGCCCGGGGGAATCACGCACAGATACGCAGTATTTT
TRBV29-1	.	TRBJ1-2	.	CSVLQREGSFSTF	TGCAGCGTCCTCCAAAGGGAGGGGTCTTTCAGCACCTTC
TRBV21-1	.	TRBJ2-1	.	CASSADHRDRRSYNEQFF	TGTGCCAGCAGCGCCGATCACCGGGACAGACGCTCCTACAATGAGCAGTTCTTC
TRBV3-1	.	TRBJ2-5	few	CASSRAREQYF	TGTGCCAGCAGCCGCGCCCGGGAGCAGTACTTC
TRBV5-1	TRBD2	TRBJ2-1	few	CASSALSGGVSYNEQFF	TGCGCCAGCAGCGCTCTTAGCGGGGGGGTCTCCTACAATGAGCAGTTCTTC
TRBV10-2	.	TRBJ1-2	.	CASSLDGLVANYGYTF	TGCGCCAGCAGTCTGGACGGCTTAGTCGCAAACTATGGCTACACCTTC
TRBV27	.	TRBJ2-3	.	CASSSIDWVDTDTQYF	TGTGCCAGCAGTTCCATCGACTGGGTAGACACAGATACGCAGTATTTT
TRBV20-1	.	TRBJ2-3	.	CSAIRIIDTQYF	TGCAGTGCTATTCGGATCATAGATACGCAGTATTTT
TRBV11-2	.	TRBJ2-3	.	CASSRLVLDTQYF	TGTGCCAGCAGCAGACTAGTTTTGGATACGCAGTATTTT
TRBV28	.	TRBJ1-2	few	CASSADIYGYTF	TGTGCCAGCAGTGCCGACATCTATGGCTACACCTTC
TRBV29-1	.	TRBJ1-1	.	CSVEGGPGRDTEAFF	TGCAGCGTTGAAGGAGGCCCAGGGAGGGACACTGAAGCTTTCTTT